The 32 T cell receptor beta chains listed next were all sequenced from one sample in a study of molecular identifiers for immune sequencing clone quantification. TCRdb re-derived calls from the PCR reads in MiXCR, one entry per CDR3 protein. In the table there are some 590,000 distinct CDR3 sequences, 25% of which are singletons. Sequences were obtained from naive CD8+ T cells from blood, with Jurkat cell RNA spiked in. Subset described: FACS-sorted CD8+CD4-CCR7+CD45RA+ naive T cells. The receptors stem from a human donor in good health. Some libraries in this study had Jurkat cell RNA spiked in.

This clonotype was recorded many times. The J gene is TRBJ1-1, the V gene TRBV14, with D possibly TRBD1 on 6 matching bases. Trimming shortened V by 0 bases and J by 2 bases, and 34 bases separated the two germline ends. The CDR3 contains 23 residues. Germline-derived CDR1 and CDR2 are SGHDN and FVKESK. CDR3 sequence reads: CASSQDILSSTVPWTVINTEAFF. The CDR3 nucleotides are TGTGCCAGCAGCCAAGATATTCTGTCTTCCACGGTCCCATGGACAGTAATAAACACTGAAGCTTTCTTT. Drawing the rest from reference TRBV14 and TRBJ1-1, the complete variable domain is EAGVTQFPSHSVIEKGQTVTLRCDPISGHDNLYWYRRVMGKEIKFLLHFVKESKQDESGMPNNRFLAERTGGTYSTLKVQPAELEDSGVYFCASSQDILSSTVPWTVINTEAFFGQGTRLTVV.

Comment on this clonotype: The junction does not match germline at one end; this may be a read error. The chain carries TRBV3-1 and TRBJ2-2; the D call may be TRBD1 or TRBD2 (5 bases each). CDR1 is LGHDT and CDR2 is YNNKEL in the germline V gene (reference sequence). This CDR3 is 15 amino acids long. CDR3 coding DNA: TGTGCCAGCAGCCAAGCTCTTGGGAACACCGGGGCGCTGTTTTTT. Translation: CASSQALGNTGALFF. The full variable domain, rest sourced from reference TRBV3-1 and TRBJ2-2, is DTAVSQTPKYLVTQMGNDKSIKCEQNLGHDTMYWYKQDSKKFLKIMFSYNNKELIINETVPNRFSPKSPDKAHLNLHINSLELGDSAVYFCASSQALGNTGALFFGEGSRLTVL.

This chain uses TRBV12-3 or TRBV12-4 with TRBJ1-2; 8 bases line up with TRBD1. Trimming at V came to 6 bases and at J to 9 bases, leaving 12 bases not matched to a gene. The CDR3 totals 14 residues. CDR3 nucleotide sequence: TGTGCCAGCAGACCCCCGGACAGGGAGCATAGCTACACCTTC. Translation: CASRPPDREHSYTF.

On this clonotype: This may stem from a read error, because a much larger clone lies one nucleotide away. The chain employs TRBV7-9 and TRBJ2-7; 13 positions match TRBD2. This CDR3 region has 17 residues. Germline V CDR1 and CDR2: SEHNR, FQNEAQ (reference sequence). As DNA, the CDR3 is TGTGCCGGCAGGCCCGGAGGAGGACTAGCGGGAGTAAAAGAGCAGTACTTC. Translated, it gives CAGRPGGGLAGVKEQYF.

This clonotype was found many times. The J gene is TRBJ2-5, the V gene TRBV28; 8 bases align to TRBD2. This CDR3 comprises 13 residues. V lost 5 bases to trimming and J lost 7 bases; unmatched junction nucleotides: 6. CDR1 is MDHEN, CDR2 SYDVKM, per germline. The chain's CDR3 is CASSGTSRGTQYF. DNA for the CDR3: TGTGCCAGCAGTGGGACTAGTCGGGGGACCCAGTACTTC.

V gene TRBV30 combines with J gene TRBJ2-3; the D is unclear. This CDR3 is 13 amino acids long. Trimming removed 3 bases from V and 3 bases from J, with 10 bases in between. The V gene's germline CDR1 is GTSNPN and CDR2 SVGIG (reference sequence). CDR3 in amino acids: CAWSTFLTDTQYF. The CDR3 nucleotides are TGTGCCTGGAGCACCTTTTTAACAGATACGCAGTATTTT.

This clonotype was seen repeatedly, ten times or more. V is TRBV20-1 and J is TRBJ2-4; 7 bases are a match to TRBD2. Germline CDR1 is DFQATT and CDR2 is SNEGSKA (reference sequence). V trimming: 6 bases; J trimming: 2 bases; junction bases outside the gene matches: 10. The CDR3 runs 15 residues. The CDR3 DNA sequence: TGCAGTGCCCGTATGCGGGGGTCGTCCAAAAACATTCAGTACTTC. Translating gives CSARMRGSSKNIQYF.

Points on this clonotype: The junction departs from the called germline gene at one end, perhaps through a read error. J is TRBJ1-2 and V is TRBV3-1; D gene uncertain. CDR1 is LGHDT and CDR2 is YNNKEL in the germline V gene (reference sequence). The CDR3 covers 15 residues. Here the CDR3 reads CASSQARTAINGCTF. The CDR3 bases are TGTGCCAGCAGCCAAGCCCGAACAGCTATTAATGGCTGCACCTTC.

V is TRBV7-7 and J is TRBJ2-2; D uncertain. V was cut by 4 bases and J by 6 bases, with 12 bases left in between. Germline CDR1 and CDR2: SSHAT and FNYEAQ (reference sequence). The CDR3 covers 14 residues. The CDR3 bases are TGTGCCAGCAGCTGGACGGTTATGGCCGGGGAGCTGTTTTTT. Encoded protein: CASSWTVMAGELFF.

This rearrangement joins TRBV27 to TRBJ2-2; possible D gene TRBD1, 6 bases. CDR1 and CDR2 from the germline V gene are MNHEY and SMNVEV (reference sequence). The CDR3 totals 14 residues. V was trimmed by 8 bases and J by 1 base, leaving 11 bases between them. In nucleotides, the CDR3 is TGTGCCAGCCAAAGGGGGATGAACACCGGGGAGCTGTTTTTT. This translates into CASQRGMNTGELFF.

This clonotype came up many times. The chain uses TRBV5-1 and TRBJ2-7; no reliable D call. The germline V gene encodes CDR1 SGHRS and CDR2 YFSETQ. The CDR3 is 15 residues long. Between the trimmed V and J ends, which lost 0 bases and 2 bases, there was a span of 12 bases. As DNA, the CDR3 is TGCGCCAGCAGCTTGGCCACCAGTCAAGCCTACGAGCAGTACTTC. Translating it yields CASSLATSQAYEQYF.

Comment on this clonotype: This could be a read error, since a much larger clone is one nucleotide away. This sequence joins TRBV5-1 and TRBJ2-7, with D unclear. Trimming took 3 bases from V and 6 from J, leaving 19 bases between them. CDR1 SGHRS and CDR2 YFSETQ come from the germline V gene. The CDR3 loop spans 15 amino acids. The CDR3 reads CASSSVPPPPSEQYF. The CDR3 DNA reads TGCGCCAGCAGCTCCGTCCCGCCCCCACCCAGCGAGCAGTACTTC.

Of note for this clonotype: A read error is possible here, since a much larger clone lies one base away. The V and J genes are TRBV6-2 or TRBV6-3 and TRBJ1-5, with D tentatively TRBD1 (5 bases). The CDR3 is 15 residues long. V dropped 6 bases and J dropped 2 bases, with 14 bases sitting between them. CDR1 and CDR2 from the germline V gene are MNHEY and SVGEGT. CDR3 protein: CASSPSREGNQPQHF. The CDR3 nucleotides are TGTGCCAGCAGCCCCTCCAGGGAGGGCAATCAGCCCCAGCATTTT.

This clonotype was detected ten times or more. The V and J genes are TRBV15 and TRBJ1-5; D is unclear. This CDR3 has 14 amino acids. V gave up 0 bases and J gave up 11 bases, with 14 bases separating them. CDR1 and CDR2 (germline): LNHNV, YYDKDF (reference sequence). The CDR3 loop reads CATSRDQISDTQHF. The CDR3 DNA reads TGTGCCACCAGCAGAGATCAGATTTCCGATACCCAGCATTTT. Variable domain in full (rest from reference TRBV15 and TRBJ1-5): DAMVIQNPRYQVTQFGKPVTLSCSQTLNHNVMYWYQQKSSQAPKLLFHYYDKDFNNEADTPDNFQSRRPNTSFCFLDIRSPGLGDTAMYLCATSRDQISDTQHFGDGTRLSIL.

In its sample, this clonotype was seen many times. The chain carries TRBV4-1 and TRBJ2-7, with D maybe TRBD2 (6 bases). Germline CDR1 MGHRA, CDR2 YSYEKL. This CDR3 contains 14 residues. The V end lost 0 bases, the J end lost 3 bases, and 9 bases lay between the germline ends. The CDR3 loop is CASSQDWGDYEQYF. The CDR3 region has the DNA TGCGCCAGCAGCCAAGATTGGGGGGACTACGAGCAGTACTTC.

As regards this clonotype: A much larger clone lies a single base off, so this may be a read error. The chain employs TRBV9 and TRBJ2-3, with 16 bases that match TRBD2. Germline lookup yields CDR1 SGDLS and CDR2 YYNGEE. This CDR3 spans 15 amino acids. This CDR3 reads CACSGTSGGADTQYF. Written as DNA, the CDR3 is TGTGCCTGCAGCGGGACTAGCGGGGGGGCAGATACGCAGTATTTT.

CDR3 residues: CSARLAGGPYQETQYF. The CDR3 nucleotides are TGCAGTGCTAGACTAGCGGGGGGCCCTTACCAAGAGACCCAGTACTTC. V and J are TRBV20-1 and TRBJ2-5, with 11 bases lining up with TRBD2. Germline-derived CDR1 and CDR2 are DFQATT and SNEGSKA (reference sequence). The CDR3 spans 16 residues. With 2 bases clipped from V and 0 bases from J, the junction kept 5 bases outside the gene matches.

This clonotype was detected a few times. The V gene is TRBV6-6, the J gene TRBJ2-2; a possible D gene is TRBD1 (6 bases). From germline, CDR1 is MNHNY and CDR2 SVGAGI (reference sequence). The CDR3 extends over 14 amino acids. V was clipped by 4 bases and J by 6 bases, with 12 bases between them. CDR3 loop: CASSWARGAGELFF. Written as DNA, the CDR3 is TGTGCCAGCAGTTGGGCCAGGGGCGCCGGGGAGCTGTTTTTT.

This clonotype was recorded a few times. The rearrangement joins TRBV28 to TRBJ2-5; 14 bases match TRBD2. CDR3 length equals 16 residues. V lost 8 bases, J lost 2 bases, and 7 bases stayed unmatched. CDR1 and CDR2 (germline): MDHEN, SYDVKM. The CDR3 coding sequence is TGTGCCAGCTCATCAGGGACTAGCGGGGGTCAAGAGACCCAGTACTTC. Protein product: CASSSGTSGGQETQYF.

Note on this clonotype: A single base separates this from a much larger clone, so it may be a read error. The gene calls are TRBV30 and TRBJ1-1, with a possible D match to TRBD1 (5 bases). The CDR3 consists of 13 residues. The germline gives CDR1 GTSNPN, CDR2 SVGIG (reference sequence). With 4 bases removed from V and 5 bases from J, the gap between germline ends came to 14 bases. The CDR3 bases are TGTGCCTGGACGCCGCTCAGGGAAACTGAAGCTTTCTTT. This sequence encodes CAWTPLRETEAFF.

This clonotype was detected a few times. The chain uses TRBV15 and TRBJ1-3; no definite D call. This CDR3 has 16 residues. V shed 3 bases and J shed 4 bases, with 16 bases lying between them. CDR1 is LNHNV and CDR2 is YYDKDF in the germline V gene (reference sequence). The CDR3 coding sequence is TGTGCCACCAGCAGTTGGGCCGGTCTCTCGGGAAACACCATATATTTT. Translated, it gives CATSSWAGLSGNTIYF.

V is TRBV4-3 and J is TRBJ1-1, with D maybe TRBD1 (5 bases). Trimming stripped 2 bases from V and 0 bases from J, with 19 bases between. CDR3 length: 18 residues. Per germline, CDR1 LGHNA and CDR2 YSLEER. DNA of the CDR3: TGCGCCAGCAGCCAATACAGGAGGCTAGGTGAGATGAACACTGAAGCTTTCTTT. Protein sequence: CASSQYRRLGEMNTEAFF.

This clonotype was detected ten times or more. The CDR3 DNA reads as TGTGCCAGCAGAGACCGGGACAGTCTGTTCGAGCAGTACTTC. Its protein is CASRDRDSLFEQYF. This chain joins TRBV6-1 and TRBJ2-7; TRBD1 matches 7 bases. The CDR3 has 14 amino acids. V was pared by 6 bases and J by 6 bases, with 11 bases of the junction left unmatched. Germline CDR1 is MNHNS and CDR2 is SASEGT.

Regarding this clonotype: A read error may be the cause here, since a much bigger clone is one base away. The chain has TRBV7-6 and TRBJ2-7, with 12 bases that match TRBD2. The V gene's germline CDR1 is SGHVS and CDR2 FNYEAQ. CDR3 length: 16 amino acids. V dropped 1 base and J dropped 2; count of bases not matched to a gene: 3. CDR3 in amino acids: CASSLETSGGAYEQYF. CDR3 DNA sequence: TGTGCCAGCAGCTTAGAGACTAGCGGGGGTGCCTACGAGCAGTACTTC. The full variable domain, in which reference TRBV7-6 and TRBJ2-7 provide the parts outside the CDR3, is GAGVSQSPRYKVTKRGQDVALRCDPISGHVSLYWYRQALGQGPEFLTYFNYEAQQDKSGLPNDRFSAERPEGSISTLTIQRTEQRDSAMYRCASSLETSGGAYEQYFGPGTRLTVT.

This clonotype was counted at least ten times. V gene TRBV27 combines with J gene TRBJ2-3; TRBD2 might be the D (6 bases). The V gene lost 2 bases and the J gene lost 11 bases, with 14 bases spanning the gap. This CDR3 comprises 13 residues. The germline gives CDR1 MNHEY, CDR2 SMNVEV (reference sequence). The CDR3 region is CASSLRLVAEQYF. Here the CDR3 DNA reads TGTGCCAGCAGTTTAAGACTGGTAGCGGAGCAGTATTTT.

This clonotype was detected a few times. The chain uses TRBV30 and TRBJ2-1, with 7 nucleotides matching TRBD1. Germline CDR1 GTSNPN, CDR2 SVGIG (reference sequence). This CDR3 comprises 16 residues. The V and J ends lost 3 bases and 10 bases, in that order; junction bases with no gene match: 18. Here the CDR3 reads CAWSKSEENRGYEQFF. In DNA, the CDR3 is TGTGCCTGGAGCAAAAGTGAAGAGAACAGGGGATACGAGCAGTTCTTC.

The sample holds many counts of this clonotype. V is TRBV7-9 and J is TRBJ2-5; TRBD2 is a possible D gene (6 bases). Germline CDR1 SEHNR, CDR2 FQNEAQ (reference sequence). V gave up 1 base and J gave up 2 bases, with 11 bases separating them. This CDR3 is 15 amino acids long. CDR3 region: CASSLGSSGQETQYF. The CDR3 DNA sequence: TGTGCCAGCAGCTTAGGGTCCAGCGGGCAAGAGACCCAGTACTTC. Combining the CDR3 with reference TRBV7-9 and TRBJ2-5 gives the whole variable domain DTGVSQNPRHKITKRGQNVTFRCDPISEHNRLYWYRQTLGQGPEFLTYFQNEAQLEKSRLLSDRFSAERPKGSFSTLEIQRTEQGDSAMYLCASSLGSSGQETQYFGPGTRLLVL.

In its sample, this clonotype was seen a few times. The genes are TRBV20-1 and TRBJ1-2; D not certain. The V end was cut by 0 bases, the J end by 2 bases, with 10 bases between. CDR3 length: 14 residues. The germline V gene encodes CDR1 DFQATT and CDR2 SNEGSKA (reference sequence). For the CDR3, the DNA is TGCAGTGCTAGAGATCTTGAGGGAAACTATGGCTACACCTTC. It is translated as CSARDLEGNYGYTF.

The chain is built from TRBV20-1 and TRBJ2-1; D remains unclear. The CDR3 has 14 amino acids. V dropped 5 bases and J dropped 8 bases, with 19 bases sitting between them. Per germline, CDR1 DFQATT and CDR2 SNEGSKA (reference sequence). The CDR3 sequence: CSAARAPESDEQFF. The CDR3 DNA reads as TGCAGTGCTGCGAGAGCGCCTGAAAGCGATGAGCAGTTCTTC.

This chain joins TRBV3-1 and TRBJ1-1; a possible D gene is TRBD1 (6 bases). CDR3 length: 15 residues. V was clipped by 0 bases and J by 4 bases, with 12 bases between them. CDR1 and CDR2 (germline): LGHDT, YNNKEL (reference sequence). The CDR3 region is CASSQEGHGSTEAFF. CDR3 DNA sequence: TGTGCCAGCAGCCAAGAGGGACACGGGAGCACTGAAGCTTTCTTT.

At least ten counts were recorded for this clonotype. The chain recombines TRBV28 with TRBJ2-3, with D unclear. This CDR3 region has 16 residues. The germline V and J ends were trimmed by 0 bases and 2 bases, with 12 bases remaining between them. Germline V gene sequence: CDR1 MDHEN, CDR2 SYDVKM. CDR3 nucleotides: TGTGCCAGCAGTTTATGGGGCCCCGACTCCACAGATACGCAGTATTTT. This translates into CASSLWGPDSTDTQYF.

The V call is TRBV6-5, the J call TRBJ2-7; 8 bases fit TRBD1. The CDR3 has 14 residues. V gave up 5 bases and J gave up 3 bases; unmatched junction bases: 6. CDR1 and CDR2 (germline): MNHEY, SVGAGI. In nucleotides, the CDR3 is TGTGCCAGCAGTCAAACGGGACAGGTCTACGAGCAGTACTTC. It is translated as CASSQTGQVYEQYF.